This TCR beta chain is from a study of naive and memory T cell subsets (dated by TCRdb to about 2017). Study-wide context: Sorted naive and memory T cell subsets from peripheral blood were analyzed in the study using a UMI-based, open-source pipeline for TCR alpha and beta sequencing. IgG serology results and the functional CMV T cell responses were in complete agreement. RNA was DNase-treated and reverse transcribed with TCR constant-region primers, mostly using SuperScript III.

General study outcomes and caveats: In both CD4 and CD8 cells, the Gini index increased while Shannon and inverse Simpson diversity decreased from naive through CM, EM and EMRA. TCR abundance followed a power law whose exponent differed between naive and memory subsets but was consistent across the three individuals. Once error correction was done, more than 95% of naive TCR sequences showed up just once, which made the naive abundance distributions much steeper than those of the memory subsets. Single alpha or beta chain sequences, rather than paired alpha/beta receptors, were used to define clonotypes. The repertoire findings for the naive and memory subsets could not be validated, as no ground truth was available. RNA-based TCR counts may be influenced by expression changes linked to T cell activation and differentiation.

The cysteine opens and the phenylalanine closes a CDR3 of 16 amino acids. Only the CDR3 portion is preserved as DNA: 48 bases, with reading frame beginning at the first base. V loses 3 bases, J loses 1 base, and the germline ends lie 14 bases apart. In the germline V gene, CDR1 corresponds to SNHLY and CDR2 to FYNNEI. From the second PCR step onward, the TCR alpha chain libraries and the TCR beta chain libraries were amplified separately. Donor CMV status was determined by IFNgamma production from CD4+ T cells after overnight stimulation of fresh PBMCs with CMV viral lysate. Using Miltenyi beads, CD4 T cells were first positively selected, and CD8 T cells were then positively selected from the CD4-negative fraction. Cells were stained for CD3, CD4, CD8, CD45RA, CD27 and a live/dead dye and were sorted on a BD Aria II into four subsets based on CD45RA and CD27. A few healthy volunteers provided blood, and the blood of each volunteer was split into CD4 and CD8 T cells and then into four differentiation subsets. Around 120 ml of peripheral blood was collected from each donor, and PBMC were isolated by Ficoll-Paque PLUS density-gradient centrifugation. Sorted cells were lysed in RLT buffer, and RNA was extracted with a Qiagen RNeasy kit and stored at -80°C.

The library was generated by UMI-ligation and nested PCR. The beta constant-region primer consisted of an equimolar mixture of two oligonucleotides that together covered TRBC1 and TRBC2. A single-stranded oligonucleotide bearing the SP2 primer plus a 12-nucleotide UMI was ligated onto the 3' end of the cDNA by T4 RNA ligase 1. Four rounds of PCR were used to amplify ligated cDNA, with nested alpha and beta constant-region primers being used together with the SP2 primer. The ligation reaction was incubated at 16°C for about 19-24 hours. PCR2 was usually performed as a SYBR Green qPCR and halted at a preset threshold so that over-amplification would not occur. All purifications after the first were performed with Agencourt AMPure XP magnetic beads. Library quantification was done by Qubit, followed by a TapeStation check on which the main peak was expected at around 650 bp. Pooled libraries were sequenced on an Illumina MiSeq with v2 2x251 paired-end kits, typically giving roughly 1-2.3 million reads per sample. Each sample's library went into the pool at around 4 nM, and roughly 5-7.5% PhiX was added to help with cluster recognition. The study's processing was this. V and J genes were assigned to Demultiplexor-processed FASTQ reads by Decombinator through tag matching, with a single base-pair mismatch being allowed. UMIs were used by Collapsinator to correct both sequencing errors and frequency errors arising from PCR heterogeneity. TCRs were translated and CDR3s were extracted from the conserved cysteine to the FGXG phenylalanine by CDR3Translator, with non-productive sequences being flagged. Gini, Shannon entropy and inverse Simpson indices were computed after subsampling the repertoires to the same number of UMI-defined TCRs. Clonotype abundance distributions were fitted to a power law by maximum likelihood within the linear range. Similar UMI counts, unique TCR numbers and clonal distributions were obtained with the pipeline and with MIGEC on one naive CD8 sample. The repertoires were searched for 5,500 to 8,000 CMV-associated CDR3 sequences that had been compiled from VDJdb and a published dataset. The public reads were quality trimmed at Q25 with fastp and then assembled into clones with MiXCR by TCRdb, keeping productive beta chains. Identical CDR3 protein sequences are pooled into one entry, listed with their most common genes and DNA. The V and J calls here are based on TCRdb, not the publication. The sample records about 90,000 distinct CDR3 sequences, around 7% of which are singletons. The ten largest account for around 1.5% of the sample.

This clonotype occurred once. There is no known antigen for this receptor. No much larger clone exists at a distance of one base, and base qualities are not known. Resting on one read, the evidence is weak. The sample consisted of central memory CD4+ T cells from blood. Per the publication, the cell subset or site label means: central memory, CD45RA- CD27+. The receptor comes from a human donor in good health. Here the chain combines TRBV2 and TRBJ2-3; TRBD2 might be the D gene, on 6 matching bases. Here is the DNA: TGTGCCAGCAGTGATTCGGGCGGGGACCGCACAGATACGCAGTATTTT. Its translation reads: CASSDSGGDRTDTQYF. With the rest looked up from the reference TRBV2 and TRBJ2-3 genes rather than sequenced, the full variable domain is EPEVTQTPSHQVTQMGQEVILRCVPISNHLYFYWYRQILGQKVEFLVSFYNNEISEKSEIFDDQFSVERPDGSNFTLKIRSTKLEDSAMYFCASSDSGGDRTDTQYFGPGTRLTVL.